This T cell receptor beta chain was observed in a study of PD-L1 blockade in urothelial cancer. The CDR3 is 15 amino acids. Losses at the gene ends were 6 bases for V and 4 bases for J; bases not matched to a gene: 9. CDR1 and CDR2 (germline): MNHEY, SVGAGI. Here immunoSEQ multiplex PCR was the method, and the copy in TCRdb shows in-frame clones only, minus some. The sample carries about 88,000 clones, 90% recorded once. The chain links TRBV6-5 to TRBJ1-2, with 9 bases lining up with TRBD1. The material sequenced was PBMCs, taken around atezolizumab (anti-PD-L1) treatment. The sequence was obtained from a man aged 60 to 75 with urothelial cancer. CDR3 bases: TGTGCCAGCAGCCGGACTAGACAGGGGGGCTATGGCTACACCTTC. Residues: CASSRTRQGGYGYTF.